Each of the 10 T cell receptor beta chains below was sequenced from the same sample in a study of Graves' ophthalmopathy and Graves' hyperthyroidism (dated by TCRdb to the late 2010s). The reads were generated on an Illumina HiSeq 2000. For repertoire sequencing, the TCR beta CDR3 regions were amplified from RNA transcripts. HTBI primers and the Qiagen OneStep RT-PCR kit were used in a first-round RT-PCR, which was followed by a second-round multiplex PCR, size selection and purification. The raw public data were reprocessed by TCRdb itself: fastp quality trimming at Q25, MiXCR clonotype calling, in-frame beta chains only. CDR3 protein sequences are deduplicated, and each keeps its most common genes and DNA. Present in this sample are 360,000 or so distinct CDR3 sequences, around 19% of which were seen just once. The ten largest clones add up to around 1.4% of the sample. The specimen sequenced was peripheral blood. Every receptor here comes from a young woman with Graves' ophthalmopathy. Donor details come from another sample of the same person, matched by shared clones.

This clonotype showed up many times. The chain carries TRBV28 and TRBJ2-7; 8 bases are a match to TRBD1. Germline trimming cut 6 bases from V and 4 bases from J; bases unmatched to any gene: 20. Germline assignment: CDR1 MDHEN and CDR2 SYDVKM. CDR3 length: 18 residues. The CDR3 sequence is CASSRQGTWAIVGYEQYF. The CDR3 nucleotides are TGTGCCAGCAGCCGACAGGGGACATGGGCTATTGTCGGTTACGAGCAGTACTTC.

This clonotype was seen repeatedly, ten times or more. The chain couples TRBV7-2 to TRBJ2-5, with D possibly TRBD1 on 5 matching bases. The germline gives CDR1 SGHTA, CDR2 FQGNSA. The V gene lost 2 bases and the J gene lost 4 bases, with 14 bases spanning the gap. This CDR3 region has 15 residues. The CDR3 DNA reads as TGTGCCAGCAGCTTATGGTTAGGGGTGGGAGAGACCCAGTACTTC. Translated, it gives CASSLWLGVGETQYF. The complete variable domain, with remaining parts taken from reference TRBV7-2 and TRBJ2-5, reads GAGVSQSPSNKVTEKGKDVELRCDPISGHTALYWYRQSLGQGLEFLIYFQGNSAPDKSGLPSDRFSAERTGGSVSTLTIQRTQQEDSAVYLCASSLWLGVGETQYFGPGTRLLVL.

This clonotype appeared many times. The chain uses TRBV28 and TRBJ1-6; TRBD1 matches 10 bases. J lost 6 bases, V lost 4 bases, and 0 bases had no gene match. The germline V gene encodes CDR1 MDHEN and CDR2 SYDVKM. This CDR3 comprises 14 residues. In DNA, the CDR3 is TGTGCCAGCAGTTGGACAGGGGGTAATTCACCCCTCCACTTT. Its protein is CASSWTGGNSPLHF.

This clonotype was picked up many times. A read error may be the cause here, since a much bigger clone is one base away. This rearrangement joins TRBV6-1 to TRBJ1-1; tentatively, D is TRBD1 (5 bases). Trimming stripped 10 bases from V and 1 base from J, with 13 bases between. CDR3 length: 13 amino acids. Looked up from germline, CDR1 is MNHNS and CDR2 is SASEGT. The CDR3 protein is CATPGRENTEAFF. As DNA, the CDR3 is TGTGCCACCCCGGGACGGGAGAACACTGAAGCTTTCTTT.

In this sample, this clonotype turned up a few times. Just one base apart from a much larger clone, this may be a read error. The chain couples TRBV7-2 to TRBJ1-5; 11 bases fit TRBD1. The CDR3 extends over 15 amino acids. Germline V gene lookup returns CDR1 SGHTA and CDR2 FQGNSA. CDR3 bases: TGTGCCAGCAGCCCAAGGACAGGGGGCATTCAGGCCCAGCATTTT. It translates to CASSPRTGGIQAQHF.

The table lists this clonotype with many counts. The chain employs TRBV19 and TRBJ1-2, with D unclear. CDR3 length: 13 residues. Germline values: CDR1 LNHDA, CDR2 SQIVND (reference sequence). Trimming stripped 10 bases from V and 4 bases from J, with 16 bases between. The CDR3 coding sequence is TGTGCCACCCCGGGAAGTTCAGGCTATGGCTACACCTTC. Translated: CATPGSSGYGYTF.

This clonotype has ten or more counts. The chain links TRBV5-1 to TRBJ2-7; a weak D match, TRBD2 (5 bases). The CDR3 contains 17 residues. Looked up from germline, CDR1 is SGHRS and CDR2 is YFSETQ. V lost 4 bases and J 1 base, leaving 21 bases between the germline ends. CDR3 residues: CASSLGRTATGSYEQYF. CDR3 coding DNA: TGCGCCAGCAGCCTGGGAAGGACTGCTACGGGGTCCTACGAGCAGTACTTC.

This clonotype was observed many times. The chain recombines TRBV11-2 with TRBJ2-1, with a weak D call TRBD1 (6 bases). This CDR3 spans 12 amino acids. The V gene's germline CDR1 is SGHAT and CDR2 FQNNGV. The V end lost 5 bases, the J end lost 11 bases, and 13 bases lay between the germline ends. CDR3 sequence (DNA): TGTGCCAGCAGCCCCGAGACAGGCAAGCAGTTCTTC. Amino acid sequence: CASSPETGKQFF. The full variable domain, in which reference TRBV11-2 and TRBJ2-1 provide the parts outside the CDR3, is EAGVAQSPRYKIIEKRQSVAFWCNPISGHATLYWYQQILGQGPKLLIQFQNNGVVDDSQLPKDRFSAERLKGVDSTLKIQPAKLEDSAVYLCASSPETGKQFFGPGTRLTVL.

At least ten counts were recorded for this clonotype. V and J are TRBV7-2 and TRBJ2-5; 12 nucleotides agree with TRBD1. The V segment lost 1 base and the J segment 1 base; nucleotides outside the gene matches: 4. The CDR3 is 17 residues long. Per germline, CDR1 SGHTA and CDR2 FQGNSA. This CDR3 is CASSLGGQGAVQETQYF. The CDR3 DNA reads as TGTGCCAGCAGCTTAGGGGGACAGGGGGCAGTCCAAGAGACCCAGTACTTC.

This clonotype was counted ten times or more. The chain has TRBV4-2 and TRBJ1-1; D is unresolved. Germline assignment: CDR1 LGHNA and CDR2 YNFKEQ. V was shortened by 5 bases and J by 1 base, with 20 bases between the two germline ends. This CDR3 has 17 amino acids. CDR3 residues: CASSDIPGLRTNTEAFF. CDR3 coding DNA: TGTGCCAGCAGCGATATCCCGGGGTTGAGGACGAACACTGAAGCTTTCTTT.